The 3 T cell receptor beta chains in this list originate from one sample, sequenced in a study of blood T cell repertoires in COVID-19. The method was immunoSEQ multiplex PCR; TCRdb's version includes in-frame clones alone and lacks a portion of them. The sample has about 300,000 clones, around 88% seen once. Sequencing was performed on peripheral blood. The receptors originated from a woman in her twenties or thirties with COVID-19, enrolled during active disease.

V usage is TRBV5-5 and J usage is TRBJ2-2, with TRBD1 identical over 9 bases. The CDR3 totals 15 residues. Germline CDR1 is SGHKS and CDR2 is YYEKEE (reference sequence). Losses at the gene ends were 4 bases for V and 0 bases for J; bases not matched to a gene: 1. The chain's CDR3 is CASSGTGTNTGELFF. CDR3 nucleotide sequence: TGTGCCAGCAGCGGGACAGGGACGAACACCGGGGAGCTGTTTTTT.

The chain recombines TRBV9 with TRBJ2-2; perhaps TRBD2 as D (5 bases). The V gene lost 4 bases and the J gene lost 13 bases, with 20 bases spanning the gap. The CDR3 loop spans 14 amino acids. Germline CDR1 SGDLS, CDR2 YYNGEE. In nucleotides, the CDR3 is TGTGCCAGCAGCTTGGCGGGCCTCCCCCAACGGCTGTTTTTT. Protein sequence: CASSLAGLPQRLFF.

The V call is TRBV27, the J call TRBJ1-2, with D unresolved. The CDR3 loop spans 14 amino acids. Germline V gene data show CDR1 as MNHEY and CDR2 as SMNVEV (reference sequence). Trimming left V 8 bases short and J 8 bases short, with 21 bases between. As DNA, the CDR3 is TGTGCCAGCGCCCAACTGGCGGCTAACCGGGGCTACACCTTC. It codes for CASAQLAANRGYTF.